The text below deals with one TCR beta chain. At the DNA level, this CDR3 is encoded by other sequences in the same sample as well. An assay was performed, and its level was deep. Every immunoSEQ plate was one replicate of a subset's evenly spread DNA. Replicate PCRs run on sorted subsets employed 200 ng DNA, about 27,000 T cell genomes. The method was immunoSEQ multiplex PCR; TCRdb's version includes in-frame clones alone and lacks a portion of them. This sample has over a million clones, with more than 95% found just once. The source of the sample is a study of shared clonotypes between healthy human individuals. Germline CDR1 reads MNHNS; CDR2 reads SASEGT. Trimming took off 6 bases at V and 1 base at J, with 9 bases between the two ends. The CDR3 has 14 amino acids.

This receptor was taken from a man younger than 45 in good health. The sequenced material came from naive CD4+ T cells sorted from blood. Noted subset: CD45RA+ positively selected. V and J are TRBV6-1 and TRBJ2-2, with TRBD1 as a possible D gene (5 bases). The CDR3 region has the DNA TGTGCCAGCAGCCTTCAGGGGAACACCGGGGAGCTGTTTTTT. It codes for CASSLQGNTGELFF.